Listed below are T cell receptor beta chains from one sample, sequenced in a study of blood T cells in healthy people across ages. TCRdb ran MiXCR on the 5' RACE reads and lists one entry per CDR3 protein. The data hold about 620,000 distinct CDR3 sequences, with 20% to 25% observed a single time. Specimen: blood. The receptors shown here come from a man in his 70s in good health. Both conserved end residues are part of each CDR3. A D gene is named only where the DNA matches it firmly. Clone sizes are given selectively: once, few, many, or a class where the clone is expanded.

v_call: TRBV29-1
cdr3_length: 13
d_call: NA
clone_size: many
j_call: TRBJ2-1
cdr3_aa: CSVVRFSYNEQFF
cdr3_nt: TGCAGCGTTGTTAGATTCTCCTACAATGAGCAGTTCTTC

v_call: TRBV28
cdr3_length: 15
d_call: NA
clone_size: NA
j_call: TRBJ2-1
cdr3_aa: CASSRGGGSYNEQFF
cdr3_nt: TGTGCCAGCAGTCGAGGGGGGGGCTCCTACAATGAGCAGTTCTTC

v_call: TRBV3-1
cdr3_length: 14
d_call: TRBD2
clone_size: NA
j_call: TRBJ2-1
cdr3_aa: CASSQEGLGNEQFF
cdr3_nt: TGTGCCAGCAGCCAAGAGGGACTAGGGAATGAGCAGTTCTTC

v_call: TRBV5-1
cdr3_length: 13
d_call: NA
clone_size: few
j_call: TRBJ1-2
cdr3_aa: CASSFAETYGYTF
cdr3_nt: TGCGCCAGCAGCTTTGCTGAGACCTATGGCTACACCTTC

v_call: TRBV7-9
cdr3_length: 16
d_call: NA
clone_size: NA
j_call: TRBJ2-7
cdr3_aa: CASSLPRDLKSYEQYF
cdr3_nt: TGTGCCAGCAGCTTACCCCGGGATTTGAAATCCTACGAACAGTACTTC

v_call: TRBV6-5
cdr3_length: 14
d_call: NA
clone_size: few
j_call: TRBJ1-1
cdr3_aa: CASSYGRSYTEAFF
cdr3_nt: TGTGCCAGCAGTTACGGCCGGTCCTACACTGAAGCTTTCTTT

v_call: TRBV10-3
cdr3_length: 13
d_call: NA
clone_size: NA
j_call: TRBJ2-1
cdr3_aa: CAISEKPDNEQFF
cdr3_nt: TGTGCCATCAGTGAGAAGCCAGACAATGAGCAGTTCTTC

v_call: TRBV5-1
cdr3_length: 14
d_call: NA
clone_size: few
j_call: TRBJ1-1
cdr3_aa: CASRGAYMNTEAFF
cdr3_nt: TGCGCCAGCCGAGGGGCGTACATGAACACTGAAGCTTTCTTT

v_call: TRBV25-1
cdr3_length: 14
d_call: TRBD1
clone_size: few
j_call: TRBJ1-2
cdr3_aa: CASERTGSNYGYTF
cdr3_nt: TGTGCCAGCGAACGGACAGGGAGTAACTATGGCTACACCTTC

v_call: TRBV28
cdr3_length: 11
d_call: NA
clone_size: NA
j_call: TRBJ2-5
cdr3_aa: CAISREETQYF
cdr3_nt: TGTGCCATTTCGAGGGAGGAGACCCAGTACTTC

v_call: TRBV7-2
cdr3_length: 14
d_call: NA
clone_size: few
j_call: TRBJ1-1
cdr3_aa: CASSLSVGNTEAFF
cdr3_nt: TGTGCCAGCAGCTTATCGGTTGGGAACACTGAAGCTTTCTTT

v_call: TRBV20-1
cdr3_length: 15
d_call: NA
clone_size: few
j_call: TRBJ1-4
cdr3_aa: CSARDGGRTNEKLFF
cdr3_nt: TGCAGTGCTAGAGATGGGGGGAGAACTAATGAAAAACTGTTTTTT

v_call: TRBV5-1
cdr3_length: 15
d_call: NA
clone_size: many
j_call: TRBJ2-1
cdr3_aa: CASSLFGGSYNEQFF
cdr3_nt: TGCGCCAGCAGCTTGTTCGGGGGCTCCTACAATGAGCAGTTCTTC

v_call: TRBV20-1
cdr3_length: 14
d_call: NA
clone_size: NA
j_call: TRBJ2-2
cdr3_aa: CSARVERYTGELFF
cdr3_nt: TGCAGTGCTAGAGTTGAGCGCTACACCGGGGAGCTGTTTTTT

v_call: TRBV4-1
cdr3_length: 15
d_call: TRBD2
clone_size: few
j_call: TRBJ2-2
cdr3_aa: CASSQLAANTGELFF
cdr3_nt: TGCGCCAGCAGCCAGCTAGCGGCGAACACCGGGGAGCTGTTTTTT

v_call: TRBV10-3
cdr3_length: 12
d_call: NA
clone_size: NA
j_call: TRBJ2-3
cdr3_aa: CAISAGTDTQYF
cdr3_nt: TGTGCCATCAGTGCAGGGACAGATACGCAGTATTTT